Presented here are 5 T cell receptor beta chains from one specimen sequenced in a study of OX40 agonist ivuxolimab in advanced cancers. Generated by immunoSEQ multiplex PCR, the TCRdb table keeps only in-frame clones and is missing some. Of some 77,000 clones in the sample, about nine tenths were seen once. Sample: CD4+ or CD8+ T cells sorted from blood, taken in a trial of the OX40 agonist ivuxolimab. The receptors derive from an adult with an advanced solid tumor such as melanoma, head and neck, liver or kidney cancer.

V gene TRBV5-1 combines with J gene TRBJ2-3; D gene uncertain. The ends were cut back, 0 bases at V and 7 bases at J, with 6 bases in the middle. The CDR3 is 12 amino acids. Germline V gene lookup returns CDR1 SGHRS and CDR2 YFSETQ. Written as DNA, the CDR3 is TGCGCCAGCAGCTTGGATCTGAATACGCAGTATTTT. Translation gives CASSLDLNTQYF.

The chain carries TRBV4-1 and TRBJ2-2, with D unresolved. The length of the CDR3 is 13 residues. Per germline, CDR1 MGHRA and CDR2 YSYEKL. V gave up 4 bases and J gave up 7 bases, with 10 bases separating them. CDR3 residues: CASSPISGGELFF. The CDR3 DNA reads TGCGCCAGCAGCCCCATTAGTGGCGGGGAGCTGTTTTTT.

The gene calls are TRBV21-1 and TRBJ2-7; the table gives TRBD1 as D, unverified against the DNA. TRBV21-1 is a pseudogene locus. The length of the CDR3 is 14 residues. As DNA, the CDR3 is TGTGCCAGCAGCAGACGGGACAGGGCCTACGAGCAGTACTTC. Its translation is CASSRRDRAYEQYF.

V and J are TRBV4-1 and TRBJ2-7; D is perhaps TRBD2 (5 bases). The CDR3 covers 16 residues. Germline-derived CDR1 and CDR2 are MGHRA and YSYEKL. V shed 0 bases and J shed 4 bases, with 16 bases lying between them. As DNA, the CDR3 is TGCGCCAGCAGCCAAGATCAAGACGAGGGCTGGTACGAGCAGTACTTC. Its protein product is CASSQDQDEGWYEQYF.

V gene TRBV10-3 combines with J gene TRBJ2-7; D remains ambiguous. Germline V CDR1 and CDR2: ENHRY, SYGVKD. This CDR3 has 12 residues. Trimming cost V 8 bases and J 2 bases, with 10 bases left between them. The CDR3 reads CAIWDGTYEQYF. The CDR3 DNA sequence: TGTGCCATCTGGGATGGAACCTACGAGCAGTACTTC.